This T cell receptor (beta chain) is from a study of cytomegalovirus exposure and HLA in healthy donors. Both 60 Vbeta primers and 13 Jbeta primers went into the PCR. Measured with immunoSEQ multiplex PCR; TCRdb has only the in-frame clones, and not every one. The top ten clones hold about 4.8% of a sample with approximately 170,000 clones, less than 85% of them seen once. V was trimmed by 5 bases and J by 3 bases, leaving 16 bases between them. Germline lookup yields CDR1 SGHTA and CDR2 FQGTGA. This CDR3 comprises 15 residues. The rearrangement links TRBV7-3 to TRBJ1-1; D not resolved. This sequence originates from a man aged 25 to 40 in good health and CMV-seropositive. Source material: PBMCs. CDR3 protein: CASSKTGFLHTEAFF. DNA of the CDR3: TGTGCCAGCAGCAAAACCGGGTTCCTACACACTGAAGCTTTCTTT.